This TCR beta chain was identified during a study of T cells in Graves' hyperthyroidism and ophthalmopathy. Study background: It was at initial diagnosis, before any treatment, that peripheral blood was collected.

Ophthalmopathy in the patients scored at least 3 on Clinical Activity Score and at least 4 on NOSPECS grade, lasting under 3 months. 10 ml fresh peripheral blood yielded the PBMCs. Study-wide results and limits: In validation, the model predicted ophthalmopathy. These predictions came a median roughly 7.1 months before onset.

This clonotype has ten or more counts. Its specificity is unknown. Amplification yielded TCR beta CDR3 regions, with RNA transcripts as the source. A set of HTBI primers served as the primers for a first-round RT-PCR of the TCR CDR3. TCRdb re-derived calls from the multiplex PCR reads in MiXCR, one entry per CDR3 protein. The sample lists some 570,000 distinct CDR3 sequences; more than 15% were seen once. Unmatched junction bases numbered 8, after V lost 1 base and J lost 9 bases. Germline assignment: CDR1 SGHAT and CDR2 FQDESV (reference sequence). This CDR3 has 16 residues. V is TRBV11-1 and J is TRBJ1-6; TRBD1 aligns across 8 bases. Sample: blood. The sequence was obtained from a woman aged 18-30 years with Graves' ophthalmopathy. CDR3 DNA: TGTGCCAGCAGCTTAGTCGCGGGACAGGAGTTTTCACCCCTCCACTTT. Translation: CASSLVAGQEFSPLHF.